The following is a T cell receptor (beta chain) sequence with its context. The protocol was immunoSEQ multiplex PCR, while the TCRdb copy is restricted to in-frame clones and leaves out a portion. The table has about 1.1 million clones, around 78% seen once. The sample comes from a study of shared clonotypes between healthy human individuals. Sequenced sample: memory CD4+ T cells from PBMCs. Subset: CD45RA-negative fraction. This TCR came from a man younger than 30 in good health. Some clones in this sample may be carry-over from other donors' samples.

CDR3 loop: CASSPRLAKTYNEQFF. CDR3 in DNA: TGTGCCAGCAGCCCAAGACTAGCGAAGACCTACAATGAGCAGTTCTTC. This chain connects TRBV11-2 to TRBJ2-1, with 8 bases identical to TRBD2. This CDR3 is 16 amino acids long. V shed 5 bases and J 2 bases; nucleotides not matched to a gene: 8. From germline, CDR1 is SGHAT and CDR2 FQNNGV.